This entry concerns a single TCR beta chain. The antigen is undetermined. Next came a second PCR, run for roughly 6 to 11 cycles, which used a sample-barcoded 5' primer along with a J-beta primer mix. MiXCR, applied by TCRdb to the 5' RACE reads, yields one record per CDR3 protein. Among under 2 million distinct CDR3 sequences listed, around 36% were seen once. This sample was taken from a study of blood T cells in healthy people across ages. Whole-study findings and limits: PBMCs left unsorted prevented a conclusive naive versus antigen-experienced comparison. Across samples, TCR beta diversity tracked strongly with naive T cell percentage.

This CDR3 contains 14 residues. CDR1 and CDR2 from the germline V gene are MNHEY and SMNVEV (reference sequence). V lost 0 bases, J lost 4 bases, and 9 bases lay in between. Ranging in age from roughly 6 to 100, the donors were healthy Caucasian individuals from Russia. Sequencing used blood. The receptor comes from a woman in her 30s in good health. V and J are TRBV27 and TRBJ1-1; D remains unclear. CDR3 in DNA: TGTGCCAGCAGTTTATCGACAAAGGGCACTGAAGCTTTCTTT. Protein sequence: CASSLSTKGTEAFF.